Listed below are T cell receptor beta chains from one sample, sequenced in a study of Graves' ophthalmopathy and Graves' hyperthyroidism. TCRdb used MiXCR to reprocess the multiplex PCR reads, holding one entry per CDR3 protein. The profile covers a few hundred thousand distinct CDR3 sequences, with about 40% appearing a single time and about 4.6% taken by the ten largest. The sample comprised peripheral blood or thyroid tissue (not recorded which). These receptors were taken from an adult man with Graves' hyperthyroidism. The CDR3 runs from the conserved cysteine through the conserved F or W. A D gene is named only where the DNA matches it firmly. Only part of the rows carry a size: once, few, many, or a class if the clone is expanded.

>TRBJ2-2|-|TRBV24-1|-
CATSDNPGQAGSGELFF
TGTGCCACCAGTGATAACCCGGGACAAGCGGGTTCCGGGGAGCTGTTTTTT
>TRBJ1-1|-|TRBV6-5|-
CASSYSSTGSMNTEAFF
TGTGCCAGCAGTTACTCGAGCACAGGGAGCATGAACACTGAAGCTTTCTTT
>TRBJ2-5|TRBD1|TRBV4-1|many
CASSQEGTGGQETQYF
TGCGCCAGCAGCCAAGAGGGTACAGGGGGTCAAGAGACCCAGTACTTC
>TRBJ2-7|TRBD1|TRBV3-1|-
CASSPKGTGTGFPYEQYF
TGTGCCAGCAGCCCAAAGGGTACCGGGACAGGGTTTCCCTACGAGCAGTACTTC
>TRBJ2-2|-|TRBV7-2|many
CASSLISGELFF
TGTGCCAGCAGCTTAATTTCCGGGGAGCTGTTTTTT
>TRBJ2-7|-|TRBV29-1|few
CSVETGLSYEQYF
TGCAGCGTTGAAACGGGGCTCTCCTACGAGCAGTACTTC
>TRBJ1-5|TRBD1|TRBV12-3/TRBV12-4|many
CASSPSRQGPNQPQHF
TGTGCCAGCAGTCCCTCCCGACAGGGCCCCAATCAGCCCCAGCATTTT
>TRBJ1-2|TRBD1|TRBV13|many
CASSFHRGDGYTF
TGTGCCAGCAGCTTTCACAGGGGTGATGGCTACACCTTC
>TRBJ1-5|-|TRBV5-1|few
CASSYSGLGNQPQHF
TGCGCCAGCAGCTACTCAGGGTTGGGTAATCAGCCCCAGCATTTT
>TRBJ2-5|-|TRBV12-3/TRBV12-4|many
CASSFSFLPPDF
TGTGCCAGCAGTTTCAGTTTTCTTCCTCCCGATTTC
>TRBJ2-2|-|TRBV2|-
CASGSDGVTGELFF
TGTGCCAGCGGATCCGATGGTGTCACCGGGGAGCTGTTTTTT
>TRBJ2-1|-|TRBV7-7|few
CASSTISGSNEQFF
TGTGCTAGCAGCACTATTTCAGGCTCCAATGAGCAGTTCTTC
>TRBJ2-2|TRBD1|TRBV29-1|-
CSLAGQGNTGELFF
TGCAGCTTGGCGGGACAGGGAAACACCGGGGAGCTGTTTTTT
>TRBJ2-3|-|TRBV19|-
CASRLASSTDTQYF
TGTGCCAGTAGGCTAGCGTCTAGCACAGATACGCAGTATTTT
>TRBJ1-2|-|TRBV2|many
CASSDLGVWGYTF
TGTGCCAGCAGTGACTTGGGGGTATGGGGCTACACCTTC
>TRBJ2-7|-|TRBV7-9|-
CASSFAGAYNEQYF
TGTGCCAGCAGCTTCGCAGGGGCCTACAATGAGCAGTACTTC
>TRBJ2-7|TRBD2|TRBV7-3|many
CASSSATSAEQYF
TGTGCCAGCAGCTCCGCGACTAGCGCCGAGCAGTACTTC
>TRBJ1-2|TRBD1|TRBV7-2|-
CASSLSGQGEGYTF
TGTGCCAGCAGCTTATCTGGACAGGGGGAGGGCTACACCTTC
>TRBJ2-2|TRBD1|TRBV5-4|many
CASSTPDRPNTGELFF
TGTGCCAGCAGCACACCGGACAGGCCCAACACCGGGGAGCTGTTTTTT
>TRBJ1-5|TRBD1|TRBV20-1|many
CSASGGGGGHPQNQPQHF
TGCAGTGCCTCCGGGGGAGGGGGCGGCCACCCCCAAAATCAGCCCCAGCATTTT
>TRBJ2-6|-|TRBV7-2|many
CASSLKVGDAGANVLTF
TGTGCCAGCAGCTTAAAGGTGGGAGATGCTGGGGCCAACGTCCTGACTTTC
>TRBJ1-1|-|TRBV29-1|-
CSVGYSGRVTNTEAFF
TGCAGCGTTGGGTATAGCGGGAGGGTTACGAACACTGAAGCTTTCTTT
>TRBJ1-2|TRBD1|TRBV2|-
CASSQVGTGTNYGYTF
TGTGCCAGCAGCCAAGTAGGGACAGGGACTAACTATGGCTACACCTTC
>TRBJ2-5|-|TRBV15|few
CATSRDLSSFETQYF
TGTGCCACCAGCAGAGATCTGTCTAGTTTCGAGACCCAGTACTTC
>TRBJ2-7|TRBD2|TRBV20-1|many
CSARPATPSGSSYEQYF
TGCAGTGCTAGACCTGCCACACCTAGCGGCTCTTCCTACGAGCAGTACTTC
>TRBJ1-2|TRBD1|TRBV6-5|many
CASSTGQGFSFGPNGYTF
TGTGCCAGCAGTACGGGACAGGGTTTTTCCTTCGGGCCTAATGGCTACACCTTC
>TRBJ2-5|-|TRBV7-9|many
CASSFTQYQETQYF
TGTGCCAGCAGTTTTACACAGTACCAAGAGACCCAGTACTTC
>TRBJ2-7|TRBD1|TRBV7-9|once
CASSRKGQGNYEQYF
TGTGCCAGCAGTCGAAAAGGACAGGGAAACTACGAGCAGTACTTC
>TRBJ2-1|TRBD2|TRBV7-3|-
CASSLVGGGAVDNEQFF
TGTGCCAGCAGCTTAGTGGGCGGGGGGGCCGTGGACAATGAGCAGTTCTTC
>TRBJ2-4|-|TRBV9|-
CASSVDSGVNIQYF
TGTGCCAGCAGCGTAGACAGCGGTGTAAACATTCAGTACTTC
>TRBJ1-3|-|TRBV12-3/TRBV12-4|-
CASRGRLLSGNTIYF
TGTGCCAGCAGAGGACGCCTTCTTTCTGGAAACACCATATATTTT
>TRBJ2-7|TRBD1|TRBV6-5|many
CASSVRGRPYEQYF
TGTGCCAGCAGCGTCAGGGGGCGACCCTACGAGCAGTACTTC
>TRBJ2-5|TRBD2|TRBV20-1|few
CSARGGIGTQYF
TGCAGTGCTAGGGGGGGGATCGGGACCCAGTACTTC
>TRBJ2-2|-|TRBV9|few
CASSLWIDTGELFF
TGTGCCAGCAGTTTATGGATCGACACCGGGGAGCTGTTTTTT
>TRBJ2-1|TRBD2|TRBV29-1|many
CSAVAGGGEQFF
TGCAGCGCCGTAGCGGGAGGAGGTGAGCAGTTCTTC
>TRBJ2-7|TRBD2|TRBV7-8|many
CASSPPLSGRRYEQYF
TGTGCCAGCAGCCCCCCCCTGAGCGGGAGGAGATACGAGCAGTACTTC
>TRBJ2-2|-|TRBV7-2|few
CASSSRELFF
TGTGCCAGCAGCTCCCGGGAGCTGTTTTTT
>TRBJ2-7|TRBD2|TRBV29-1|-
CSVTGTSGVYEQYF
TGCAGCGTCACCGGGACTAGCGGGGTGTACGAGCAGTACTTC
>TRBJ2-1|-|TRBV7-9|once
CASSSPASSGQEQFF
TGTGCCAGCAGCTCACCGGCCTCCAGCGGGCAGGAGCAGTTCTTC
>TRBJ1-5|TRBD1|TRBV2|-
CAWSVKTGRGQPQHF
TGTGCCTGGAGTGTAAAGACAGGGAGGGGCCAGCCCCAGCATTTT
>TRBJ2-5|-|TRBV7-3|many
CASSLTGGLQETQYF
TGTGCCAGCAGCTTAACCGGGGGACTCCAAGAGACCCAGTACTTC